Included here is one T cell receptor beta chain sequence, with context. As yet, its antigen is unknown. The same CDR3 is also encoded by other DNA sequences in this sample. Profiled with immunoSEQ multiplex PCR; TCRdb holds only in-frame clones, not every one. The profile shows 2 million to 2.5 million clones, 90% to 95% of them singletons. The data derive from a study of shared clonotypes between healthy human individuals. Study results and caveats: Non-shared clonotypes had lower generation probabilities than clonotypes shared by all four sorted-subset donors. Depth of sequencing was expected to influence donor clonotype sharing.

The sequenced sample was naive CD4+ T cells from PBMCs. The subset is: CD45RA+ positively selected. The clonotype was recovered from a man aged 18 to 35 in good health. Some clones in this sample may be carry-over from other donors' samples.

Written as DNA, the CDR3 is TGTGCCAGCAGTCCCTCCCAAGAGACCCAGTACTTC. Translation: CASSPSQETQYF. The chain combines TRBV7-6 with TRBJ2-5; the D is unclear. V was shortened by 6 bases and J by 1 base, with 6 bases between the two germline ends. From germline, CDR1 is SGHVS and CDR2 FNYEAQ. This CDR3 region has 12 residues. The full variable domain, completed using reference TRBV7-6 and TRBJ2-5, is GAGVSQSPRYKVTKRGQDVALRCDPISGHVSLYWYRQALGQGPEFLTYFNYEAQQDKSGLPNDRFSAERPEGSISTLTIQRTEQRDSAMYRCASSPSQETQYFGPGTRLLVL.